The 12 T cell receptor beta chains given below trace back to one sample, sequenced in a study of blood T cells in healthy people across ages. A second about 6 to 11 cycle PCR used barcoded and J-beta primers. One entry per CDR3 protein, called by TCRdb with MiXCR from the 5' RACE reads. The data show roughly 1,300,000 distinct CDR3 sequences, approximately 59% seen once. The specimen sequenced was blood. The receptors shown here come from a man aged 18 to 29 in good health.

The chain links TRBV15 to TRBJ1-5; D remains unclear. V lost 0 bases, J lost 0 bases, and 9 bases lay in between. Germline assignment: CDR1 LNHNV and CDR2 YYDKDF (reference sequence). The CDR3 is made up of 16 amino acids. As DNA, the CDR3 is TGTGCCACCAGCAGAGATTTGGGGAGTAGCAATCAGCCCCAGCATTTT. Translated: CATSRDLGSSNQPQHF.

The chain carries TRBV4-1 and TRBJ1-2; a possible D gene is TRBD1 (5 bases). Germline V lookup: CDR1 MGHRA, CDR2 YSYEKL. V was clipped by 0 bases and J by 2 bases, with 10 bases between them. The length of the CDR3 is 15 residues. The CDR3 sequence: CASSQERGWNYGYTF. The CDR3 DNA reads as TGCGCCAGCAGCCAAGAACGGGGCTGGAACTATGGCTACACCTTC.

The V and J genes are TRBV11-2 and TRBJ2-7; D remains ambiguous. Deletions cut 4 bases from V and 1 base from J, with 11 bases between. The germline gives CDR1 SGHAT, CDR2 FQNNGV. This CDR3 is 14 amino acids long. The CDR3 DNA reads TGTGCCAGCAGCTACCAGTTAGGGTCCTACGAGCAGTACTTC. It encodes CASSYQLGSYEQYF. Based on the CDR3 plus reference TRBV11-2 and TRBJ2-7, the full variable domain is EAGVAQSPRYKIIEKRQSVAFWCNPISGHATLYWYQQILGQGPKLLIQFQNNGVVDDSQLPKDRFSAERLKGVDSTLKIQPAKLEDSAVYLCASSYQLGSYEQYFGPGTRLTVT.

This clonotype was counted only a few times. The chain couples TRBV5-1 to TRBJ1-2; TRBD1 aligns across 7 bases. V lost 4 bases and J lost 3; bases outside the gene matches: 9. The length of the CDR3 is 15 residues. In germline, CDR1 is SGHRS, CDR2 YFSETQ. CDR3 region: CASSPSGGQDYGYTF. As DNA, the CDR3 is TGCGCCAGCAGCCCCTCAGGGGGGCAGGACTATGGCTACACCTTC.

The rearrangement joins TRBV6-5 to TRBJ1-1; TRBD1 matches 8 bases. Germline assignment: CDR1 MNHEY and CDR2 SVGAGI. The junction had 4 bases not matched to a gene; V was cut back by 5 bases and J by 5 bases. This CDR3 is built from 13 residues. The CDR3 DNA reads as TGTGCCAGCAGTACAGGGGGAGGGACTGAAGCTTTCTTT. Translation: CASSTGGGTEAFF.

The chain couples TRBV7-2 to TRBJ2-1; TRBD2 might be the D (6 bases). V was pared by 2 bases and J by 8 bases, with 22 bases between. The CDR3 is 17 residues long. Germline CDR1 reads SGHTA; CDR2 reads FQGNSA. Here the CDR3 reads CASSLSVRASVGDEQFF. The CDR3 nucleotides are TGTGCCAGCAGCTTATCGGTGCGGGCTAGCGTAGGGGATGAGCAGTTCTTC.

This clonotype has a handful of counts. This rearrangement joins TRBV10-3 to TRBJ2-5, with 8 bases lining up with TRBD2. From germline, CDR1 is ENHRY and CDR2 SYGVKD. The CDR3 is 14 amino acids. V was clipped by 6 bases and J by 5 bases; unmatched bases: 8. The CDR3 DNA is TGTGCCATCAGCCCCGGACTAGCTCATGAGACCCAGTACTTC. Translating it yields CAISPGLAHETQYF.

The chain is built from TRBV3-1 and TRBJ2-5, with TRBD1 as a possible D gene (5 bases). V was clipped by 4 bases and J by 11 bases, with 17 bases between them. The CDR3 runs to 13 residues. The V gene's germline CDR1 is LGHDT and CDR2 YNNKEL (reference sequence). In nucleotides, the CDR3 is TGTGCCAGCAGCCCCCGTTCCAGGGAAGAGCAGTACTTC. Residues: CASSPRSREEQYF.

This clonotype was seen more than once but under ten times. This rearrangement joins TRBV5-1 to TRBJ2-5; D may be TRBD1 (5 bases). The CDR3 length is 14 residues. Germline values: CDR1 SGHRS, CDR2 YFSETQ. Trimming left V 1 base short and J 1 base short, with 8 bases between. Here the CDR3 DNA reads TGCGCCAGCAGCTTGTTACAGGTCCAAGAGACCCAGTACTTC. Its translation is CASSLLQVQETQYF.

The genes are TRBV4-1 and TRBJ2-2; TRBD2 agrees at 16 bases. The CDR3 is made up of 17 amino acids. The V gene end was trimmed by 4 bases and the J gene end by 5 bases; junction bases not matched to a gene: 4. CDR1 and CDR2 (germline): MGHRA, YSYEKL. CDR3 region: CASSPGLAGGGTGELFF. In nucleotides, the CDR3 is TGCGCCAGCAGCCCGGGACTAGCGGGAGGGGGTACCGGGGAGCTGTTTTTT.

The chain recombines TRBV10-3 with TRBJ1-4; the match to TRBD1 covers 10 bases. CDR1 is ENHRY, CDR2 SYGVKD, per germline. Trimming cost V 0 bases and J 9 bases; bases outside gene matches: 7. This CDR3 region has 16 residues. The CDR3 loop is CAISESMGTGDKKLFF. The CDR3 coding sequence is TGTGCCATCAGTGAGTCTATGGGGACAGGGGACAAAAAACTGTTTTTT.

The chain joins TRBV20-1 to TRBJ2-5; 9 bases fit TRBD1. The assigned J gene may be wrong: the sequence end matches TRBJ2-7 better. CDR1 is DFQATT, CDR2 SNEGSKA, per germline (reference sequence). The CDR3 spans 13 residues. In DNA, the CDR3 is TGCAGTGCTAACGGGGACAGGGCCTACGAGCAGTACTTC. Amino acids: CSANGDRAYEQYF.